A single sample gave rise to the 27 T cell receptor beta chains below, sequenced in a study of cytomegalovirus exposure and HLA in healthy donors. The PCR had 60 Vbeta and 13 Jbeta primers. Profiling relied on immunoSEQ multiplex PCR, and the TCRdb table lists in-frame clones only, not all of them. The profile shows roughly 180,000 clones, 70% to 80% of them singletons. Sequencing used PBMCs. Every receptor here comes from a female donor in good health and CMV-seronegative.

The table lists this clone with a few counts. This rearrangement joins TRBV10-1 to TRBJ2-3; D perhaps matches TRBD2 (5 bases). The CDR3 contains 22 residues. Trimming removed 0 bases at V and 2 bases at J, with 30 bases between. Looked up from germline, CDR1 is WNHNN and CDR2 is SYGVQD (reference sequence). As DNA, the CDR3 is TGCGCCAGCAGTGAGTCGCCATGGGTCCTAGACGGGATGAGAGGGCACACAGATACGCAGTATTTT. The encoded protein is CASSESPWVLDGMRGHTDTQYF.

The gene calls are TRBV7-2 and TRBJ1-2; a possible D gene is TRBD1 (6 bases). The CDR3 is 13 residues long. From germline, CDR1 is SGHTA and CDR2 FQGNSA. Trimming shortened V by 4 bases and J by 5 bases, and 11 bases separated the two germline ends. CDR3 coding DNA: TGTGCCAGCAGCTCTACAGGGAAATATGGCTACACCTTC. Its protein product is CASSSTGKYGYTF.

The rearrangement links TRBV5-5 to TRBJ2-7; TRBD2 matches 8 bases. V gave up 3 bases and J gave up 3 bases; unmatched junction bases: 8. CDR3 size: 15 residues. Germline V gene lookup returns CDR1 SGHKS and CDR2 YYEKEE (reference sequence). The CDR3 DNA is TGTGCCAGCAGCTCCCCCTTGCGGGGGGTCTACGAGCAGTACTTC. Translation gives CASSSPLRGVYEQYF.

This clone was counted only a few times. CDR3: CASRGQGSGANVLTF. The DNA of the CDR3 is TGTGCCAGCAGAGGACAGGGATCCGGGGCCAACGTCCTGACTTTC. The chain is built from TRBV28 and TRBJ2-6, with 8 bases that match TRBD1. CDR1 MDHEN and CDR2 SYDVKM come from the germline V gene. This CDR3 is built from 15 residues. With 6 bases clipped from V and 4 bases from J, the junction kept 5 bases outside the gene matches.

V is TRBV28 and J is TRBJ1-5; 10 bases line up with TRBD1. J was trimmed by 3 bases and V by 3 bases; bases with no gene match: 2. CDR3 size: 15 residues. From germline, CDR1 is MDHEN and CDR2 SYDVKM. The CDR3 bases are TGTGCCAGCAGTTTGGGGACAGGGGTCAATCAGCCCCAGCATTTT. Translation: CASSLGTGVNQPQHF.

This rearrangement joins TRBV12-5 to TRBJ1-5; TRBD1 matches 10 bases. This CDR3 has 18 amino acids. Germline-derived CDR1 and CDR2 are LGHNT and FRNRAP. The ends lost 6 bases at V and 5 bases at J; junction bases unmatched: 16. The CDR3 is CASGLTGTGVLTDQPQHF. The CDR3 DNA follows: TGTGCTAGTGGACTCACCGGGACAGGGGTATTAACGGATCAGCCCCAGCATTTT.

As regards this clone: The junction and the germline gene differ at one end; a read error may be behind it. J is TRBJ2-6 and V is TRBV7-3; a possible D gene is TRBD1 (5 bases). There are 14 residues in the CDR3. Germline V gene data show CDR1 as SGHTA and CDR2 as FQGTGA. The CDR3 coding sequence is TGTGCCAGCAGCTTAACGACTGGGGCCAACGGCCTGACTTTC. It encodes CASSLTTGANGLTF.

This chain connects TRBV6-6 to TRBJ2-1; possibly TRBD1 for D (6 bases). The V gene's germline CDR1 is MNHNY and CDR2 SVGAGI (reference sequence). This CDR3 has 15 residues. The V and J ends lost 2 bases and 4 bases respectively, with 12 bases between them. CDR3 loop: CASSYRQGFYNEQFF. The CDR3 DNA reads as TGTGCCAGCAGTTACAGGCAGGGGTTTTACAATGAGCAGTTCTTC.

The V gene is TRBV19, the J gene TRBJ1-1; perhaps TRBD1 as D (5 bases). The CDR3 is made up of 16 amino acids. V shed 5 bases and J shed 1 base, with 17 bases lying between them. Germline CDR1 reads LNHDA; CDR2 reads SQIVND (reference sequence). CDR3 residues: CASSYRAGDRNTEAFF. DNA of the CDR3: TGTGCCAGTAGTTATCGGGCAGGTGACAGGAACACTGAAGCTTTCTTT.

This chain uses TRBV5-4 with TRBJ1-2; D may be TRBD1 (6 bases). The ends were cut back, 4 bases at V and 4 bases at J, with 26 bases in the middle. CDR3 length equals 18 residues. CDR1 is SGHNT, CDR2 YYREEE, per germline (reference sequence). The CDR3 here is CASSPPPRHRERGYGYTF. In DNA form, the CDR3 reads TGTGCCAGCAGCCCCCCCCCAAGGCACAGGGAGAGGGGCTATGGCTACACCTTC.

V usage is TRBV7-2 and J usage is TRBJ1-5, with D possibly matching TRBD1 (5 bases). Germline assignment: CDR1 SGHTA and CDR2 FQGNSA. The CDR3 covers 15 residues. Deletions cut 5 bases from V and 0 bases from J, with 11 bases between. CDR3 nucleotide sequence: TGTGCCAGCAGCCAAGGACACGTTAGCAATCAGCCCCAGCATTTT. Residues: CASSQGHVSNQPQHF. Filled out from reference TRBV7-2 and TRBJ1-5, the complete variable domain reads GAGVSQSPSNKVTEKGKDVELRCDPISGHTALYWYRQSLGQGLEFLIYFQGNSAPDKSGLPSDRFSAERTGGSVSTLTIQRTQQEDSAVYLCASSQGHVSNQPQHFGDGTRLSIL.

The V call is TRBV27, the J call TRBJ2-7, with a tentative D call TRBD1 (6 bases). The V and J ends lost 2 bases and 3 bases respectively, with 11 bases between them. Germline CDR1 is MNHEY and CDR2 is SMNVEV (reference sequence). The length of the CDR3 is 14 residues. The CDR3 loop is CASSLRGTLYEQYF. The CDR3 DNA reads TGTGCCAGCAGTTTACGTGGGACACTCTACGAGCAGTACTTC.

The chain carries TRBV12-5 and TRBJ2-4; maybe TRBD1 (6 bases). Trimming left V 5 bases short and J 2 bases short, with 10 bases between. This CDR3 region has 14 residues. Germline V CDR1 and CDR2: LGHNT, FRNRAP. For the CDR3, the DNA is TGTGCTAGTGGTCCCGGGACAACCAAAAACATTCAGTACTTC. Translated: CASGPGTTKNIQYF.

This clone was seen a few times. This sequence joins TRBV11-2 and TRBJ2-5; TRBD2 is a possible D gene (6 bases). V lost 1 base and J lost 4, with 22 bases in between. Germline CDR1 reads SGHAT; CDR2 reads FQNNGV. The CDR3 runs 18 residues. This CDR3 is CASSLGLSREQFRETQYF. In nucleotides, the CDR3 is TGTGCCAGCAGCTTAGGTCTATCGCGGGAACAATTCCGAGAGACCCAGTACTTC.

Only one count was recorded for this clone. The gene calls are TRBV20-1 and TRBJ2-1; D is undetermined. V gave up 4 bases and J gave up 6 bases, with 7 bases separating them. The germline V gene encodes CDR1 DFQATT and CDR2 SNEGSKA (reference sequence). The CDR3 extends over 11 amino acids. For the CDR3, the DNA is TGCAGTGCTAAACTTACCAATGAGCAGTTCTTC. Its translation is CSAKLTNEQFF.

This rearrangement joins TRBV19 to TRBJ2-7, with 8 bases fitting TRBD2. V lost 4 bases, J lost 2 bases, and 4 bases stayed unmatched. The germline V gene has CDR1 LNHDA and CDR2 SQIVND (reference sequence). The CDR3 extends over 14 amino acids. CDR3: CASSRTAGAYEQYF. CDR3 sequence (DNA): TGTGCCAGTAGTAGGACAGCGGGGGCCTACGAGCAGTACTTC.

V gene TRBV7-6 combines with J gene TRBJ2-5, with 9 bases matching TRBD1. This CDR3 region has 13 residues. Germline V gene lookup returns CDR1 SGHVS and CDR2 FNYEAQ. V lost 8 bases and J lost 2; bases outside the gene matches: 3. CDR3: CASGTGTQETQYF. The CDR3 region has the DNA TGTGCCAGCGGGACAGGGACACAAGAGACCCAGTACTTC.

The sample holds a few counts of this clone. This chain links TRBV7-2 with TRBJ2-7, with TRBD2 identical over 7 bases. The CDR3 contains 14 residues. Germline CDR1 is SGHTA and CDR2 is FQGNSA. Trimming took 5 bases from V and 6 from J; bases not matched to a gene: 10. The CDR3 region has the DNA TGTGCCAGCAGCAGAGACTGGGAGGGTCTCGAGCAGTACTTC. This gives the protein CASSRDWEGLEQYF.

The genes are TRBV10-3 and TRBJ2-7, with 9 bases lining up with TRBD1. The CDR3 runs 14 residues. Germline CDR1 reads ENHRY; CDR2 reads SYGVKD. V lost 3 bases to trimming and J lost 6 bases; unmatched junction nucleotides: 6. The CDR3 sequence: CAISDWTGVSEQYF. The CDR3 coding sequence is TGTGCCATCAGTGATTGGACAGGGGTAAGCGAGCAGTACTTC.

The chain recombines TRBV7-2 with TRBJ2-7; 8 positions agree with TRBD2. V shed 6 bases, J shed 6 bases, and the junction held 10 bases outside the gene matches. From germline, CDR1 is SGHTA and CDR2 FQGNSA. CDR3 length: 14 amino acids. The CDR3 sequence is CASRRSAGVAEQYF. CDR3 nucleotide sequence: TGTGCCAGCAGAAGGTCAGCGGGAGTTGCCGAGCAGTACTTC.

The chain recombines TRBV2 with TRBJ1-4, with unresolved D. The V end was cut by 6 bases, the J end by 2 bases, with 13 bases between. CDR3 length: 15 residues. Germline V gene sequence: CDR1 SNHLY, CDR2 FYNNEI. CDR3: CASRSGRGTNEKLFF. In DNA, the CDR3 is TGTGCCAGCAGGAGCGGACGGGGTACTAATGAAAAACTGTTTTTT.

V and J are TRBV5-6 and TRBJ1-1; possible D gene TRBD1, 5 bases. Trimming stripped 1 base from V and 4 bases from J, with 8 bases between. Germline V gives CDR1 SGHDT, CDR2 YYEEEE. This CDR3 contains 13 residues. The DNA for the CDR3 is TGTGCCAGCAGCTTGACGGGGGGCACTGAAGCTTTCTTT. This gives the protein CASSLTGGTEAFF.

This rearrangement joins TRBV27 to TRBJ2-7, with D perhaps matching TRBD2 (6 bases). Germline V gene data show CDR1 as MNHEY and CDR2 as SMNVEV (reference sequence). This CDR3 has 12 residues. V was cut by 4 bases and J by 10 bases, with 14 bases left in between. The CDR3 bases are TGTGCCAGCAGTTCAGGGACTGCCGAACAGTACTTC. This encodes CASSSGTAEQYF.

This clone was counted once. The J gene is TRBJ1-2, the V gene TRBV27, with 7 bases fitting TRBD1. In germline, CDR1 is MNHEY, CDR2 SMNVEV (reference sequence). The CDR3 covers 14 residues. The junction had 15 bases not matched to a gene; V was cut back by 5 bases and J by 12 bases. CDR3 bases: TGTGCCAGCAGTCCGTACATAGGGGGGACAGCCGACACCTTC. Protein sequence: CASSPYIGGTADTF.

The chain couples TRBV5-1 to TRBJ1-1, with TRBD1 as a possible D gene (5 bases). The CDR3 runs to 12 residues. CDR1 and CDR2 (germline): SGHRS, YFSETQ. V was clipped by 0 bases and J by 10 bases, with 10 bases between them. The CDR3 loop reads CASSLEGLGAFF. The DNA for the CDR3 is TGCGCCAGCAGCTTGGAGGGGTTGGGAGCTTTCTTT.

The chain links TRBV6-1 to TRBJ2-1, with 11 bases matching TRBD2. Germline V gene data show CDR1 as MNHNS and CDR2 as SASEGT. The trim removed 7 bases at V and 9 bases at J, leaving 8 bases unmatched. The CDR3 is made up of 14 amino acids. This chain's CDR3 is CASTDPGLAAEQFF. In DNA, the CDR3 is TGTGCCAGCACCGACCCGGGACTAGCGGCTGAGCAGTTCTTC.

There are a few counts of this clone. The chain employs TRBV21-1 and TRBJ2-7; TRBD2 is the table's D call and was not checked against the DNA. TRBV21-1 is a pseudogene segment. The CDR3 is 10 residues long. The CDR3 nucleotides are TGTGCCAGCAGTCCGAGGGAGCAGTACTTC. Its translation is CASSPREQYF.